The 7 T cell receptor beta chains reported below all come from one sample, sequenced in a study of blood T cells in healthy people across ages. With a J-beta primer mix and a sample-barcoded 5' primer, a second PCR ran 7 to 11 cycles. Via MiXCR, TCRdb re-called the 5' RACE reads, giving one row per CDR3 protein. The table lists over 1,200,000 distinct CDR3 sequences, roughly 60% of them singletons. The sample was blood. These TCRs come from a man between 18 and 35 years old in good health.

The CDR3 region has the DNA TGTGCCAGCACCCAGGCGACAGGGTACACCTACGAGCAGTACTTC. This gives the protein CASTQATGYTYEQYF. The V gene is TRBV7-9, the J gene TRBJ2-5; TRBD1 matches at 7 bases. The closer fit of TRBJ2-7 to the DNA end suggests the J call may be wrong. The germline CDR1 and CDR2 sequences are SEHNR and FQNEAQ (reference sequence). CDR3 size: 15 residues.

This chain links TRBV20-1 with TRBJ1-3, with 7 bases aligning to TRBD1. V shed 5 bases and J 0 bases; nucleotides not matched to a gene: 4. The CDR3 loop spans 14 amino acids. From germline, CDR1 is DFQATT and CDR2 SNEGSKA (reference sequence). CDR3 sequence (DNA): TGCAGTGCTGATGGGACAGACTCTGGAAACACCATATATTTT. It specifies CSADGTDSGNTIYF.

V usage is TRBV12-3 or TRBV12-4 and J usage is TRBJ2-1; unclear D gene. V was clipped by 3 bases and J by 10 bases, with 16 bases between them. This CDR3 contains 14 residues. The DNA for the CDR3 is TGTGCCAGCAGTTTCGTCCTCAGGAGAACCGAGCAGTTCTTC. This sequence encodes CASSFVLRRTEQFF.

This clonotype was detected a few times. J is TRBJ1-1 and V is TRBV12-3 or TRBV12-4; D is unresolved. CDR3 length: 14 residues. With 3 bases removed from V and 4 bases from J, the gap between germline ends came to 12 bases. The CDR3 sequence: CASSFVLLGTEAFF. As DNA, the CDR3 is TGTGCCAGCAGTTTTGTGCTGCTGGGCACTGAAGCTTTCTTT.

This clonotype was counted between two and nine times. The chain has TRBV4-1 and TRBJ2-1; 11 bases map to TRBD2. With V trimmed by 1 base and J by 1 base, 3 bases remained unmatched. CDR3 size: 17 residues. Germline CDR1 is MGHRA and CDR2 is YSYEKL. CDR3 sequence (DNA): TGCGCCAGCAGCCAAGCCCTAGCGGGAGGATCCTACAATGAGCAGTTCTTC. Its translation is CASSQALAGGSYNEQFF.

This clonotype occurred a few times. V is TRBV20-1 and J is TRBJ2-1; 7 bases map to TRBD2. The CDR3 runs 15 residues. Germline V gene data show CDR1 as DFQATT and CDR2 as SNEGSKA (reference sequence). J was trimmed by 3 bases and V by 6 bases; bases with no gene match: 11. The CDR3 sequence: CSARIPSGGYNEQFF. The CDR3 DNA is TGCAGTGCGAGAATTCCTAGCGGAGGCTACAATGAGCAGTTCTTC.

The chain carries TRBV25-1 and TRBJ2-1, with TRBD2 matching over 9 bases. The ends lost 3 bases at V and 5 bases at J; junction bases unmatched: 8. The CDR3 sequence is 16 residues long. Germline V gene data show CDR1 as MGHDK and CDR2 as SYGVNS. The DNA of the CDR3 is TGTGCCAGCAGTGACCCCCTAGCGGGGTGGGACAATGAGCAGTTCTTC. Translated: CASSDPLAGWDNEQFF.